Below, 32 T cell receptor beta chains from the same sample are listed, as sequenced in a study of blood T cells in healthy people across ages. A second roughly 7 to 12 cycle PCR used barcoded and J-beta primers. A single record per CDR3 protein comes from TCRdb applying MiXCR to the 5' RACE reads. This repertoire shows around 1,900,000 distinct CDR3 sequences, 39% found once; its top ten account for more than 20%. What was sequenced was blood. Source of these receptors: a human donor in good health.

The V call is TRBV7-8, the J call TRBJ2-1, with 9 bases fitting TRBD2. The CDR3 consists of 16 residues. Trimming took 3 bases from V and 2 from J; bases not matched to a gene: 5. From germline, CDR1 is SGHVS and CDR2 FQNEAQ. The CDR3 sequence is CASSLIRGGAYNEQFF. CDR3 coding DNA: TGTGCCAGCAGCTTGATACGCGGGGGGGCCTACAATGAGCAGTTCTTC. Full variable domain (remainder filled in from reference TRBV7-8 and TRBJ2-1): GAGVSQSPRYKVAKRGQDVALRCDPISGHVSLFWYQQALGQGPEFLTYFQNEAQLDKSGLPSDRFFAERPEGSVSTLKIQRTQQEDSAVYLCASSLIRGGAYNEQFFGPGTRLTVL.

The chain combines TRBV7-2 with TRBJ2-7; 11 bases are shared with TRBD2. Germline CDR1 reads SGHTA; CDR2 reads FQGNSA. Trimming removed 5 bases from V and 3 bases from J; junction bases left unmatched: 15. The CDR3 totals 18 residues. CDR3 sequence: CASSRTSGGYLPGYEQYF. In nucleotides, the CDR3 is TGTGCCAGCAGCCGAACTAGCGGGGGTTACCTCCCAGGCTACGAGCAGTACTTC.

The rearrangement joins TRBV7-9 to TRBJ1-2; 8 bases map to TRBD1. This CDR3 comprises 16 residues. V gave up 5 bases and J gave up 2 bases; unmatched junction bases: 10. CDR1 and CDR2 (germline): SEHNR, FQNEAQ (reference sequence). CDR3 protein: CASSPGGQGANYGYTF. The CDR3 DNA is TGTGCCAGCAGCCCCGGGGGCCAGGGGGCGAACTATGGCTACACCTTC.

This clonotype has a handful of counts. The chain couples TRBV19 to TRBJ1-2; 8 bases align to TRBD1. V lost 4 bases to trimming and J lost 2 bases; unmatched junction nucleotides: 12. CDR1 is LNHDA, CDR2 SQIVND, per germline (reference sequence). CDR3 length equals 17 residues. As DNA, the CDR3 is TGTGCCAGTAGTACGACAGGGGAACCTAGCCCAAACTATGGCTACACCTTC. Translated, it gives CASSTTGEPSPNYGYTF.

This sequence joins TRBV5-1 and TRBJ2-4, with D perhaps TRBD1 (5 bases). V was pared by 4 bases and J by 0 bases, with 14 bases between. CDR3 length: 16 residues. Germline CDR1 is SGHRS and CDR2 is YFSETQ. The CDR3 sequence is CASSRETDIAKNIQYF. CDR3 bases: TGCGCCAGCAGCCGTGAGACAGATATAGCCAAAAACATTCAGTACTTC.

This clonotype has only a few counts. The chain couples TRBV7-9 to TRBJ2-5; D is tentatively TRBD1 or TRBD2 (5 bases each). CDR1 and CDR2 from the germline V gene are SEHNR and FQNEAQ (reference sequence). The CDR3 has 14 residues. V lost 1 base and J lost 6, with 12 bases in between. CDR3 residues: CASSLEAGRKTQYF. The CDR3 coding sequence is TGTGCCAGCAGCTTAGAAGCAGGGAGAAAGACCCAGTACTTC.

This clonotype was seen more than once but under ten times. The rearrangement links TRBV28 to TRBJ2-1; possible D gene TRBD1, 5 bases. This CDR3 region has 13 residues. V lost 6 bases and J 4 bases, leaving 10 bases between the germline ends. Germline CDR1 MDHEN, CDR2 SYDVKM. CDR3 nucleotides: TGTGCCAGCAGGGACAAGGGGTACAATGAGCAGTTCTTC. Translating gives CASRDKGYNEQFF. Variable domain in full (rest from reference TRBV28 and TRBJ2-1): DVKVTQSSRYLVKRTGEKVFLECVQDMDHENMFWYRQDPGLGLRLIYFSYDVKMKEKGDIPEGYSVSREKKERFSLILESASTNQTSMYLCASRDKGYNEQFFGPGTRLTVL.

In its sample, this clonotype was seen a few times. The chain combines TRBV24-1 with TRBJ2-1, with D perhaps TRBD2 (5 bases). The CDR3 runs to 11 residues. Deletions cut 6 bases from V and 6 bases from J, with 5 bases between. CDR1 KGHDR and CDR2 SFDVKD come from the germline V gene. The CDR3 region is CATSSGNEQFF. The DNA for the CDR3 is TGTGCCACCAGTAGCGGCAATGAGCAGTTCTTC.

This clonotype has just a few counts. V is TRBV7-2 and J is TRBJ1-2; 11 nucleotides line up with TRBD1. V lost 8 bases to trimming and J lost 3 bases; unmatched junction nucleotides: 5. This CDR3 spans 14 amino acids. Germline V CDR1 and CDR2: SGHTA, FQGNSA. CDR3 sequence (DNA): TGTGCCAGCGGGACAGGGGGTAACGACTATGGCTACACCTTC. This sequence encodes CASGTGGNDYGYTF.

The V gene is TRBV24-1, the J gene TRBJ2-1, with TRBD2 matching over 8 bases. CDR3 length equals 16 residues. V lost 5 bases to trimming and J lost 0 bases; unmatched junction nucleotides: 5. Germline V gene lookup returns CDR1 KGHDR and CDR2 SFDVKD. The chain's CDR3 is CATSALTSDSYNEQFF. CDR3 DNA sequence: TGTGCCACCAGTGCATTGACTAGCGACTCCTACAATGAGCAGTTCTTC.

The rearrangement links TRBV20-1 to TRBJ2-7, with D perhaps being TRBD1 or TRBD2 (6 bases each). Trimming took 0 bases from V and 3 from J, leaving 12 bases between them. Germline CDR1 is DFQATT and CDR2 is SNEGSKA (reference sequence). The CDR3 loop spans 14 amino acids. The CDR3 DNA reads as TGCAGTGCTAGAGAAGAAGGGGGGTACTACGAGCAGTACTTC. Its protein is CSAREEGGYYEQYF.

In DNA form, the CDR3 reads TGTGCCAGCTCACCCCAAACAAGAGACTATGGCTACACCTTC. It codes for CASSPQTRDYGYTF. The rearrangement joins TRBV18 to TRBJ1-2; D gene unclear. The CDR3 runs to 14 residues. Per the germline V gene, CDR1 is KGHSH and CDR2 is LQKENI. Between the trimmed V and J ends, which lost 3 bases and 3 bases, there was a span of 11 bases.

The sample holds many counts of this clonotype. This chain connects TRBV4-3 to TRBJ2-4; D is perhaps TRBD2 (6 bases). Germline V lookup: CDR1 LGHNA, CDR2 YSLEER. V was cut by 0 bases and J by 10 bases, with 16 bases left in between. The CDR3 contains 15 residues. The CDR3 bases are TGCGCCAGCAGCCAAGATATGGGGGGATCAAGGATTCAGTACTTC. It is translated as CASSQDMGGSRIQYF.

This clonotype was counted between two and nine times. Germline and junction disagree at one end, which may indicate a read error. V gene TRBV24-1 combines with J gene TRBJ2-7; D might be TRBD1 (5 bases). Looked up from germline, CDR1 is KGHDR and CDR2 is SFDVKD. The CDR3 has 14 residues. The CDR3 is CATSGLDTPYEQYF. DNA for the CDR3: TGTGCCACCAGTGGTTTGGACACCCCCTACGAGCAGTACTTC.

This chain connects TRBV27 to TRBJ2-7; the D gene is possibly TRBD1 (6 bases). CDR3 length: 15 amino acids. Germline loops: CDR1 MNHEY, CDR2 SMNVEV (reference sequence). V was shortened by 1 base and J by 0 bases, with 10 bases between the two germline ends. The CDR3 bases are TGTGCCAGCAGTTTATTTGGACAGACCTCCTACGAGCAGTACTTC. This translates into CASSLFGQTSYEQYF.

The chain joins TRBV12-3 or TRBV12-4 to TRBJ2-2; 8 bases agree with TRBD1. CDR3 size: 15 residues. V lost 5 bases to trimming and J lost 10 bases; unmatched junction nucleotides: 12. DNA for the CDR3: TGTGCCAGCAGTCCCCCACGCAGGGGGCAAGAGGAGCTGTTTTTT. Its protein product is CASSPPRRGQEELFF.

This sequence joins TRBV5-5 and TRBJ1-1; 9 positions agree with TRBD1. The V gene's germline CDR1 is SGHKS and CDR2 YYEKEE (reference sequence). The CDR3 sequence is 15 residues long. Unmatched junction bases numbered 3, after V lost 0 bases and J lost 3 bases. CDR3 sequence (DNA): TGTGCCAGCAGCTTGGGGACAGGGGAGGACACTGAAGCTTTCTTT. This gives the protein CASSLGTGEDTEAFF.

This clonotype was counted only a few times. This chain joins TRBV5-1 and TRBJ2-1; tentatively, D is TRBD1 (6 bases). Germline CDR1 is SGHRS and CDR2 is YFSETQ. Trimming removed 3 bases from V and 0 bases from J, with 13 bases in between. The CDR3 is 16 residues long. The CDR3 is CASSSQGIGSYNEQFF. Written as DNA, the CDR3 is TGCGCCAGCAGCTCACAGGGTATAGGCTCCTACAATGAGCAGTTCTTC.

This sequence joins TRBV20-1 and TRBJ1-2; TRBD1 might be the D (5 bases). With 0 bases removed from V and 2 bases from J, the gap between germline ends came to 10 bases. Per germline, CDR1 DFQATT and CDR2 SNEGSKA (reference sequence). The CDR3 spans 14 residues. In DNA form, the CDR3 reads TGCAGTGCTAGAGATAGGGGATTCAACTATGGCTACACCTTC. Amino acid sequence: CSARDRGFNYGYTF.

The rearrangement links TRBV15 to TRBJ1-4; D unresolved. This CDR3 contains 16 residues. CDR1 LNHNV and CDR2 YYDKDF come from the germline V gene (reference sequence). V lost 0 bases and J lost 3, with 11 bases in between. This chain's CDR3 is CATSRDYIVPNEKLFF. CDR3 DNA: TGTGCCACCAGCAGAGATTATATAGTTCCTAATGAAAAACTGTTTTTT.

DNA for the CDR3: TGCGCCAGCAGATTCGGGGGGGCCGCAGATACGCAGTATTTT. Protein product: CASRFGGAADTQYF. This rearrangement joins TRBV4-1 to TRBJ2-3; 8 bases map to TRBD2. Germline-derived CDR1 and CDR2 are MGHRA and YSYEKL. The J segment lost 4 bases and the V segment lost 6 bases, leaving 6 bases of the junction unmatched. CDR3 length: 14 amino acids.

The CDR3 DNA is TGCAGTGCTAGTTGGGGAACCGCAGATACGCAGTATTTT. Residues: CSASWGTADTQYF. V and J are TRBV20-1 and TRBJ2-3; the D is unclear. V was trimmed by 3 bases and J by 4 bases, leaving 11 bases between them. The CDR3 length is 13 residues. CDR1 and CDR2 (germline): DFQATT, SNEGSKA (reference sequence).

The gene calls are TRBV12-3 or TRBV12-4 and TRBJ2-5; TRBD2 aligns across 10 bases. The better agreement between TRBJ2-7 and the DNA end casts doubt on the J call. CDR3 length equals 17 residues. The CDR3 DNA is TGTGCCAGCAGCCTTCGGGCTCTAGCGGGGGCCCCCTACGAGCAGTACTTC. Its protein is CASSLRALAGAPYEQYF.

V usage is TRBV4-1 and J usage is TRBJ2-7; TRBD2 aligns across 9 bases. Germline loops: CDR1 MGHRA, CDR2 YSYEKL. V gave up 3 bases and J gave up 4 bases; unmatched junction bases: 7. The CDR3 loop spans 15 amino acids. CDR3 loop: CASSHPGTSQYEQYF. The CDR3 bases are TGCGCCAGCAGCCATCCCGGGACTAGCCAATACGAGCAGTACTTC.

V gene TRBV29-1 combines with J gene TRBJ2-5; D might be TRBD1 (6 bases). The CDR3 has 14 residues. Germline CDR1 reads SQVTM; CDR2 reads ANQGSEA. Trimming pared 7 bases from V and 7 bases from J, leaving 22 bases between. Here the CDR3 DNA reads TGCAGCGCAAAATCCGCAGGGGACGTGAGGACCCAGTACTTC. The encoded protein is CSAKSAGDVRTQYF.

V is TRBV20-1 and J is TRBJ1-5, with 9 nucleotides matching TRBD1. This CDR3 has 15 amino acids. Germline CDR1 and CDR2: DFQATT and SNEGSKA (reference sequence). Trimming cost V 2 bases and J 4 bases; bases outside gene matches: 6. The CDR3 is CSARPTGGINQPQHF. The CDR3 DNA follows: TGCAGTGCTAGACCCACAGGGGGCATAAATCAGCCCCAGCATTTT.

The chain couples TRBV29-1 to TRBJ2-7; either TRBD1 or TRBD2 may fit D (5 bases each). Per the germline V gene, CDR1 is SQVTM and CDR2 is ANQGSEA. CDR3 length: 16 amino acids. Trimming left V 3 bases short and J 1 base short, with 19 bases between. The CDR3 DNA reads as TGCAGCGTTGAGAGGGTAGTTGATAGGGGATCCTACGAGCAGTACTTC. This encodes CSVERVVDRGSYEQYF.

This rearrangement joins TRBV27 to TRBJ2-3, with 8 bases lining up with TRBD1. V lost 10 bases and J lost 0; bases outside the gene matches: 18. Germline CDR1 MNHEY, CDR2 SMNVEV (reference sequence). The CDR3 runs to 18 residues. The CDR3 loop is CATQLGQGYYPSTDTQYF. The CDR3 DNA is TGTGCCACCCAATTAGGACAGGGCTATTACCCTAGCACAGATACGCAGTATTTT.

Comments on this clonotype: Germline is not matched at one junction end, which may reflect a read error. The chain is built from TRBV2 and TRBJ1-4; TRBD1 matches at 9 bases. The CDR3 is made up of 13 amino acids. CDR1 is SNHLY and CDR2 is FYNNEI in the germline V gene. The CDR3 protein is CTSSWTGVEKLFF. The CDR3 DNA reads TGTACCAGCAGTTGGACAGGGGTCGAAAAACTGTTTTTT.

V and J are TRBV27 and TRBJ2-1; D is ambiguous. Trimming stripped 4 bases from V and 0 bases from J, with 13 bases between. Germline CDR1 and CDR2: MNHEY and SMNVEV (reference sequence). The CDR3 covers 16 residues. The chain's CDR3 is CASSYGQTFSYNEQFF. The CDR3 DNA reads as TGTGCCAGCAGTTACGGTCAGACCTTCTCCTACAATGAGCAGTTCTTC.

This clonotype appeared a few times. This chain joins TRBV29-1 and TRBJ2-4; D unclear. CDR1 is SQVTM, CDR2 ANQGSEA, per germline. This CDR3 has 13 residues. V dropped 7 bases and J dropped 0 bases, with 10 bases sitting between them. CDR3 protein: CSGASLAKNIQYF. The CDR3 DNA sequence: TGCAGCGGCGCTTCCCTAGCCAAAAACATTCAGTACTTC.

The sample holds a few counts of this clonotype. V gene TRBV6-6 combines with J gene TRBJ2-3; 8 bases fit TRBD1. Trimming cost V 2 bases and J 2 bases; bases outside gene matches: 3. The CDR3 contains 15 residues. CDR1 and CDR2 (germline): MNHNY, SVGAGI (reference sequence). The DNA of the CDR3 is TGTGCCAGCAGTTACCAGGGGGCCACCACAGATACGCAGTATTTT. Protein sequence: CASSYQGATTDTQYF.